The TCR beta chain under discussion was sequenced for a study of blood T cell repertoires in COVID-19 (dated by TCRdb to about 2020). Describing the broader study: Collaborator samples came from the United States, Italy and Spain and covered acute and convalescent phases of COVID-19. Nearly every sample came with metadata listing a de-identified subject ID, COVID-19 status, age in years and sex. Subjects who had been exposed to COVID-19, were actively infected with it, or had recovered from it provided the deeply sampled blood TCRbeta repertoires that made up the dataset. The samples were drawn from the first 160 participants of the ongoing ImmuneRACE study and from roughly 1,300 subjects provided by 6 global collaborators. The material from the prospective study consisted of cDNA or gDNA derived from T cells, B-cell-depleted T cells, or PBMCs. Where available, HLA class I and class II types were taken from metadata supplied by the sample provider and were not determined by assay-based typing. The repertoires were made available in a free public database intended to serve as a resource for research on the immune response to SARS-CoV-2.

TCRbeta CDR3 regions were amplified from genomic DNA using the immunoSEQ Assay, a bias-controlled multiplex PCR. The source study handled its data this way. The number of nucleated cells in each sample was estimated by amplification of reference gene primers within the assay. To quantify the absolute abundance of each unique TCRbeta CDR3 rearrangement, sequence reads were collapsed and filtered. For each sample, productive Simpson clonality was calculated as the square root of Simpson's diversity index across productive rearrangements. Held by TCRdb, this immuneACCESS table contains in-frame sequences only and omits some clones. Under half of the omission traces to an unresolved V gene where checked; the cause of the rest is unknown. Clone size and the V and J calls come from that table; the DNA yielded D and trimming. The sample profile shows about 45,000 clones; 85% to 95% of them were found once. The ten largest account for 4.5% to 7% of the sample.

Summary of the overall study and its limitations: How much clinical and demographic metadata was included differed by source and by participant, and the metadata was provided uncurated.

Points on this clone: Its cognate antigen has yet to be identified. No base-level quality is on record; no much larger clone is a single base apart.

Reading the germline V gene gives CDR1 SGHDT and CDR2 YYEEEE. V lost 4 bases and J lost 0 bases; the stretch between them is 7 bases long. Counted from cysteine to phenylalanine, this CDR3 has 13 amino acids. Of all the DNA, just the CDR3 is kept, 39 bases in frame from base 1. Each collaborating institution followed its own protocols to collect whole blood in K2EDTA tubes. For TCRbeta analysis, collaborator samples were shipped as frozen whole blood, as isolated PBMCs, or as DNA extracted from either sample type. This receptor was obtained from a human donor in a cohort sampled during active COVID-19. Sequencing input: peripheral blood. Rearrangement joined TRBV5-6 to TRBJ1-1; TRBD1 is perhaps the D gene, given 5 matching bases. The nucleotide sequence is TGTGCCAGCAGCATGACAGTGAACACTGAAGCTTTCTTT. This gives the protein CASSMTVNTEAFF.